These 20 T cell receptor beta chains were sequenced from one sample in a study of blood T cell repertoires in COVID-19. Measured with immunoSEQ multiplex PCR; TCRdb has only the in-frame clones, and not every one. Altogether 230,000 or so clones are present, around 83% being singletons, with the ten largest covering just over 8.5%. Source material: peripheral blood. Receptors were obtained from a man aged 40-50 years with active or convalescent COVID-19.

The chain carries TRBV11-3 and TRBJ1-3; possible D gene TRBD1, 5 bases. The V gene lost 4 bases and the J gene lost 0 bases, with 10 bases spanning the gap. CDR1 is SGHNT and CDR2 is YENEEA in the germline V gene. The CDR3 runs to 15 residues. CDR3 residues: CASSSGGTSGNTIYF. The CDR3, as DNA: TGTGCCAGCAGCTCGGGAGGGACCTCTGGAAACACCATATATTTT. Full variable domain (outside the CDR3, taken from reference TRBV11-3 and TRBJ1-3): EAGVVQSPRYKIIEKKQPVAFWCNPISGHNTLYWYLQNLGQGPELLIRYENEEAVDDSQLPKDRFSAERLKGVDSTLKIQPAELGDSAVYLCASSSGGTSGNTIYFGEGSWLTVV.

The chain uses TRBV2 and TRBJ2-3; D is unclear. The V and J ends lost 6 bases and 0 bases respectively, with 10 bases between them. The CDR3 has 14 residues. The germline CDR1 and CDR2 sequences are SNHLY and FYNNEI. For the CDR3, the DNA is TGTGCCAGCAGGGTGACACAGAGCACAGATACGCAGTATTTT. Translated: CASRVTQSTDTQYF. Filled out from reference TRBV2 and TRBJ2-3, the complete variable domain reads EPEVTQTPSHQVTQMGQEVILRCVPISNHLYFYWYRQILGQKVEFLVSFYNNEISEKSEIFDDQFSVERPDGSNFTLKIRSTKLEDSAMYFCASRVTQSTDTQYFGPGTRLTVL.

This rearrangement joins TRBV30 to TRBJ2-7, with 7 nucleotides matching TRBD2. CDR1 and CDR2 from the germline V gene are GTSNPN and SVGIG (reference sequence). Trimming cost V 4 bases and J 0 bases; bases outside gene matches: 9. The CDR3 has 15 amino acids. The CDR3 here is CAWTKVSSGSYEQYF. CDR3 nucleotide sequence: TGTGCCTGGACCAAAGTGTCTAGCGGCTCCTACGAGCAGTACTTC.

This chain uses TRBV27 with TRBJ2-3; 7 nucleotides align to TRBD2. Germline loops: CDR1 MNHEY, CDR2 SMNVEV (reference sequence). Germline trimming cut 8 bases from V and 5 bases from J; bases unmatched to any gene: 13. CDR3 size: 15 residues. The CDR3 sequence: CASSLLEAGRDTQYF. The CDR3 coding sequence is TGTGCCAGCTCGTTGCTTGAAGCGGGGCGAGATACGCAGTATTTT.

The rearrangement uses TRBV5-1 and TRBJ2-5; tentative D call: TRBD1 (5 bases). This CDR3 is built from 16 residues. Per germline, CDR1 SGHRS and CDR2 YFSETQ. V lost 0 bases and J lost 2, with 14 bases in between. CDR3 bases: TGCGCCAGCAGCTTGGTTGGGGCACCCGCGCAAGAGACCCAGTACTTC. Translated, it gives CASSLVGAPAQETQYF.

Only one count was recorded for this clone. The CDR3 DNA sequence: TGCGCCAGCAGCATCCGGGACAGGGATAATTCACCCCTCCACTTT. Its protein is CASSIRDRDNSPLHF. This chain joins TRBV5-1 and TRBJ1-6; 9 bases map to TRBD1. Trimming cost V 4 bases and J 5 bases; bases outside gene matches: 4. The V gene's germline CDR1 is SGHRS and CDR2 YFSETQ. There are 15 residues in the CDR3. Together with reference TRBV5-1 and TRBJ1-6, the CDR3 gives the full variable domain: KAGVTQTPRYLIKTRGQQVTLSCSPISGHRSVSWYQQTPGQGLQFLFEYFSETQRNKGNFPGRFSGRQFSNSRSEMNVSTLELGDSALYLCASSIRDRDNSPLHFGNGTRLTVT.

The chain is built from TRBV24-1 and TRBJ2-2; 15 bases are shared with TRBD2. Germline V gene data show CDR1 as KGHDR and CDR2 as SFDVKD. The CDR3 loop spans 20 amino acids. With 4 bases clipped from V and 4 bases from J, the junction kept 12 bases outside the gene matches. CDR3 nucleotide sequence: TGTGCCACCAGTGACCAAGGACTAGCGGGAGGGCCGGGGGGCACCGGGGAGCTGTTTTTT. It codes for CATSDQGLAGGPGGTGELFF.

The chain carries TRBV2 and TRBJ1-2, with TRBD1 identical over 8 bases. This CDR3 spans 13 amino acids. Germline V CDR1 and CDR2: SNHLY, FYNNEI. The V and J ends lost 7 bases and 7 bases, in that order; junction bases with no gene match: 8. CDR3 in amino acids: CASTYQGALGYTF. The CDR3 nucleotides are TGTGCCAGCACCTACCAGGGGGCGCTTGGCTACACCTTC.

The chain combines TRBV5-1 with TRBJ2-7; 10 bases map to TRBD1. J lost 6 bases, V lost 4 bases, and 13 bases had no gene match. This CDR3 contains 16 residues. In germline, CDR1 is SGHRS, CDR2 YFSETQ. The CDR3 nucleotides read TGCGCCAGCAGCCCGGACGGGACAGGGGCCTCCGCCGAGCAGTACTTC. Translation gives CASSPDGTGASAEQYF. The whole variable domain, remainder taken from reference TRBV5-1 and TRBJ2-7, is KAGVTQTPRYLIKTRGQQVTLSCSPISGHRSVSWYQQTPGQGLQFLFEYFSETQRNKGNFPGRFSGRQFSNSRSEMNVSTLELGDSALYLCASSPDGTGASAEQYFGPGTRLTVT.

V is TRBV28 and J is TRBJ1-2, with D possibly TRBD1 on 5 matching bases. From germline, CDR1 is MDHEN and CDR2 SYDVKM. The V and J ends lost 3 bases and 6 bases respectively, with 17 bases between them. The CDR3 has 15 amino acids. The CDR3 is CASSFKGNRRNGYTF. CDR3 coding DNA: TGTGCCAGCAGTTTTAAGGGTAACAGGCGGAATGGCTACACCTTC.

Only a few counts were recorded for this clone. This rearrangement joins TRBV5-4 to TRBJ2-7; a weak D match, TRBD2 (6 bases). The germline V and J ends were trimmed by 5 bases and 5 bases, with 11 bases remaining between them. Germline V gene sequence: CDR1 SGHNT, CDR2 YYREEE (reference sequence). CDR3 length: 12 amino acids. CDR3 sequence: CASRPGGDEQYF. In DNA form, the CDR3 reads TGTGCCAGCAGACCGGGCGGGGACGAGCAGTACTTC.

A few counts support this clone. The chain couples TRBV5-6 to TRBJ1-1; perhaps TRBD1 as D (6 bases). Trimming removed 4 bases from V and 5 bases from J, with 15 bases in between. Germline loops: CDR1 SGHDT, CDR2 YYEEEE. The CDR3 consists of 14 residues. CDR3 region: CASSSRTVWTEAFF. CDR3 sequence (DNA): TGTGCCAGCAGCAGCCGGACAGTTTGGACTGAAGCTTTCTTT.

This chain joins TRBV7-9 and TRBJ1-1; 7 nucleotides align to TRBD1. V dropped 5 bases and J dropped 11; count of bases not matched to a gene: 5. CDR1 is SEHNR, CDR2 FQNEAQ, per germline (reference sequence). The CDR3 runs to 11 residues. The CDR3 nucleotides read TGTGCCAGCAGCCCGCGACAGGGCGCTTTCTTT. Encoded protein: CASSPRQGAFF. Drawing the rest from reference TRBV7-9 and TRBJ1-1, the complete variable domain is DTGVSQNPRHKITKRGQNVTFRCDPISEHNRLYWYRQTLGQGPEFLTYFQNEAQLEKSRLLSDRFSAERPKGSFSTLEIQRTEQGDSAMYLCASSPRQGAFFGQGTRLTVV.

This rearrangement joins TRBV19 to TRBJ1-1, with TRBD1 matching over 8 bases. The CDR3 extends over 14 amino acids. With 5 bases clipped from V and 1 base from J, the junction kept 3 bases outside the gene matches. Germline CDR1 LNHDA, CDR2 SQIVND (reference sequence). CDR3 sequence (DNA): TGTGCCAGTAGTTCGGACAGGGCGAACACTGAAGCTTTCTTT. Its translation is CASSSDRANTEAFF.

V gene TRBV19 combines with J gene TRBJ2-6; D is possibly TRBD1 (5 bases). The CDR3 loop spans 15 amino acids. Germline V lookup: CDR1 LNHDA, CDR2 SQIVND (reference sequence). Trimming took off 2 bases at V and 9 bases at J, with 14 bases between the two ends. CDR3: CASSIQGSSINVLTF. The CDR3 DNA sequence: TGTGCCAGTAGTATACAGGGAAGTTCCATCAACGTCCTGACTTTC.

This clone was counted between two and nine times. The J gene is TRBJ1-6, the V gene TRBV11-2; 7 bases fit TRBD1. The V segment lost 7 bases and the J segment 10 bases; nucleotides outside the gene matches: 13. Germline V lookup: CDR1 SGHAT, CDR2 FQNNGV. The CDR3 loop spans 15 amino acids. CDR3 in amino acids: CASTPGQTGRSPLHF. CDR3 bases: TGTGCCAGCACCCCCGGGCAGACAGGGAGGTCACCCCTCCACTTT.

This chain links TRBV2 with TRBJ1-2; TRBD1 is a possible D gene (6 bases). CDR1 is SNHLY, CDR2 FYNNEI, per germline. V dropped 2 bases and J dropped 0 bases, with 13 bases sitting between them. The CDR3 totals 16 residues. As DNA, the CDR3 is TGTGCCAGCAGTGAATTACGGGACACCGCTAACTATGGCTACACCTTC. This gives the protein CASSELRDTANYGYTF.

The V gene is TRBV7-8, the J gene TRBJ2-2; 11 bases are a match to TRBD2. The V gene's germline CDR1 is SGHVS and CDR2 FQNEAQ. With V trimmed by 4 bases and J by 5 bases, 9 bases remained unmatched. This CDR3 comprises 17 residues. The CDR3 DNA reads as TGTGCCAGCAGCTCTACCGGGACTAGCGGTTCTACCGGGGAGCTGTTTTTT. Residues: CASSSTGTSGSTGELFF.

The J gene is TRBJ2-1, the V gene TRBV6-5; 7 bases line up with TRBD1. V was clipped by 8 bases and J by 1 base; unmatched bases: 5. CDR3 length: 14 residues. The germline gives CDR1 MNHEY, CDR2 SVGAGI. The CDR3 DNA is TGTGCCAGCCGGAAGGGACAGTCCTACAATGAGCAGTTCTTC. Protein product: CASRKGQSYNEQFF.

V and J are TRBV18 and TRBJ2-1; 9 nucleotides line up with TRBD1. V lost 1 base and J lost 5; bases outside the gene matches: 12. The germline CDR1 and CDR2 sequences are KGHSH and LQKENI. This CDR3 has 18 residues. The CDR3 protein is CASSPRPGTGLMHNEQFF. The DNA of the CDR3 is TGTGCCAGCTCACCACGTCCCGGGACAGGGTTGATGCACAATGAGCAGTTCTTC.